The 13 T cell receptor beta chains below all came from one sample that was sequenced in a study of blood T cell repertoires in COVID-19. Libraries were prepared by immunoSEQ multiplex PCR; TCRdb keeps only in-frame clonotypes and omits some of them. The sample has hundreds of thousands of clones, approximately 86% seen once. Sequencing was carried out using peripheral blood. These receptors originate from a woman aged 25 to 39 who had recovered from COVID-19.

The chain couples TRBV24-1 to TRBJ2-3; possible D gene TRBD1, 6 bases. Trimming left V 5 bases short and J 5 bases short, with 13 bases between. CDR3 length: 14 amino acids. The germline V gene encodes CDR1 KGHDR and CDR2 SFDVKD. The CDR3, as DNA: TGTGCCACCAGTGCTGGGACATCCAGAGATACGCAGTATTTT. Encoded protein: CATSAGTSRDTQYF.

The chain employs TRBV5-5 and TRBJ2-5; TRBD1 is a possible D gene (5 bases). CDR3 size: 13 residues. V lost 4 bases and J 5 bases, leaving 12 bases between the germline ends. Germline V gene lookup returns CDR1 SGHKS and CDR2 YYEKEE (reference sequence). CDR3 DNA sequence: TGTGCCAGCAGCCCAGGACACGGGGAGACCCAGTACTTC. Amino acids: CASSPGHGETQYF.

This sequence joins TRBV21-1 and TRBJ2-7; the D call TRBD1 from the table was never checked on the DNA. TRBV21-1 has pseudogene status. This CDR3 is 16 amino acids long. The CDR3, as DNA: TGTGCCAGCAGCAAAGGTCCAGGGCCGTCCTCCTACGAGCAGTACTTC. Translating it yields CASSKGPGPSSYEQYF.

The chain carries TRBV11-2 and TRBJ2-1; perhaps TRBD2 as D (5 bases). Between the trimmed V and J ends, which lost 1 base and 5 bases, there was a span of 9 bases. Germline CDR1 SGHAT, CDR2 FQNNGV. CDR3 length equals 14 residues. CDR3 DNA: TGTGCCAGCAGCTTAGCGGGGAGAAACAATGAGCAGTTCTTC. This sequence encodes CASSLAGRNNEQFF.

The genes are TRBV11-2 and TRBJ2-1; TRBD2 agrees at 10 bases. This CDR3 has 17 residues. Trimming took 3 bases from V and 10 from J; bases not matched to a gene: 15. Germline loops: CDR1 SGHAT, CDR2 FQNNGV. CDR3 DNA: TGTGCCAGCAGCTTTTCATTCTTGGGACTAGCGTTCCGGGAGCAGTTCTTC. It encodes CASSFSFLGLAFREQFF.

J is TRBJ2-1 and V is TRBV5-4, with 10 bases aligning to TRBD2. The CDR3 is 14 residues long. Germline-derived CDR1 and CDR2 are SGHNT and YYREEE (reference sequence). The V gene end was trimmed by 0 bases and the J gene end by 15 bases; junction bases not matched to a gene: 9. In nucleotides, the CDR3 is TGTGCCAGCAGCTTGGAGACTCCAGCGGGAGGGCGGTTCTTC. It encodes CASSLETPAGGRFF.

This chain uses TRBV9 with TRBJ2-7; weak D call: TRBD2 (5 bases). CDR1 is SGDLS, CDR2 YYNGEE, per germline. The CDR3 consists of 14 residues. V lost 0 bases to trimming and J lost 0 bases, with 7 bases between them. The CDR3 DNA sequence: TGTGCCAGCAGCGTAGGTGGGAGCTCCTACGAGCAGTACTTC. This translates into CASSVGGSSYEQYF.

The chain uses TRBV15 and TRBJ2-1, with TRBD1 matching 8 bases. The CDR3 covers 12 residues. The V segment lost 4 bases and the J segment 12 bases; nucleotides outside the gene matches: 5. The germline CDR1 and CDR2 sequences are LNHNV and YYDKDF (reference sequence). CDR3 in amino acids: CATSNRDRLQFF. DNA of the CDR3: TGTGCCACCAGCAACCGGGACAGGCTGCAGTTCTTC.

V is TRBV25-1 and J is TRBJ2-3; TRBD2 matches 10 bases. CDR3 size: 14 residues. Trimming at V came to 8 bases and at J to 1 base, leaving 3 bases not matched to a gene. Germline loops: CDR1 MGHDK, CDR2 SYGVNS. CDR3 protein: CASGAGGRTDTQYF. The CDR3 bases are TGTGCCAGCGGAGCGGGGGGGCGCACAGATACGCAGTATTTT.

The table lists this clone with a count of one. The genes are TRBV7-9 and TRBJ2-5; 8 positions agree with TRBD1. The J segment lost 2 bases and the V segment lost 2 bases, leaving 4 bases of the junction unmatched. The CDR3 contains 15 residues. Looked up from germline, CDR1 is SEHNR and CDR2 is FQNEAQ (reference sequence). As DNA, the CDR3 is TGTGCCAGCAGCTTACTTCGGGACAGGCAAGAGACCCAGTACTTC. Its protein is CASSLLRDRQETQYF.

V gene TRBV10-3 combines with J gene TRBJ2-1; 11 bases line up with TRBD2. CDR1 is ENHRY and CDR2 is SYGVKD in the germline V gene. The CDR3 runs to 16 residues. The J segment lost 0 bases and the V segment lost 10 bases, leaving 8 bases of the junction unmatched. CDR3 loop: CATFETSGNSYNEQFF. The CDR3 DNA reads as TGTGCCACCTTCGAGACTAGCGGGAACTCCTACAATGAGCAGTTCTTC.

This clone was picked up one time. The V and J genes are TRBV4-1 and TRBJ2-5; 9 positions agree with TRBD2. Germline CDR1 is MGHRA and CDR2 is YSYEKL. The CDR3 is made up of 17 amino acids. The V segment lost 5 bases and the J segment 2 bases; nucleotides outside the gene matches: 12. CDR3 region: CASSSRERGELQETQYF. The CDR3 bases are TGCGCCAGCAGCAGTAGAGAGCGGGGGGAACTGCAAGAGACCCAGTACTTC.

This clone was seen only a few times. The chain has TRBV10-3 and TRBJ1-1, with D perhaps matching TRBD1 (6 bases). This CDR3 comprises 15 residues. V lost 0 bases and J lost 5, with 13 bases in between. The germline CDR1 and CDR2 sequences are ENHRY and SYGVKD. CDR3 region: CAISESRGGETEAFF. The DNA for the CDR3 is TGTGCCATCAGTGAGTCGAGGGGGGGCGAAACTGAAGCTTTCTTT.